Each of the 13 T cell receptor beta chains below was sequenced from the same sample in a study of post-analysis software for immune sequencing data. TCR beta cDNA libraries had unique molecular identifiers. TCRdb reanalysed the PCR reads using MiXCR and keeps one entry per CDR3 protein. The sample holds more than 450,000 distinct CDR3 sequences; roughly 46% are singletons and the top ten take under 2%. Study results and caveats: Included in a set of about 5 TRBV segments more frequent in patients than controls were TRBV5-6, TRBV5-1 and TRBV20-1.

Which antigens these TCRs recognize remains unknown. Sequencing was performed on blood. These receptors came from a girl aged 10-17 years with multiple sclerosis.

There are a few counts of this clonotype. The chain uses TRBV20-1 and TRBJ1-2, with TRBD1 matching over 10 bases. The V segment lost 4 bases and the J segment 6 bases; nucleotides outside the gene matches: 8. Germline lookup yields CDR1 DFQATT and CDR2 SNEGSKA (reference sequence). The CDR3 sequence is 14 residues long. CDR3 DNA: TGCAGTGCTACCGTGGACAGGGGGGACGATGGCTACACCTTC. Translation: CSATVDRGDDGYTF.

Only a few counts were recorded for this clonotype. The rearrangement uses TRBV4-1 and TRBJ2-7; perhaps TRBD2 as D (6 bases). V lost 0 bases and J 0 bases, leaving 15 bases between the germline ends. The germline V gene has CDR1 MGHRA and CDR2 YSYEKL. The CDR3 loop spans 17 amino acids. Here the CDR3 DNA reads TGCGCCAGCAGCCAAGATTGGTTGCGGGGCAGCTCCTACGAGCAGTACTTC. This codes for CASSQDWLRGSSYEQYF.

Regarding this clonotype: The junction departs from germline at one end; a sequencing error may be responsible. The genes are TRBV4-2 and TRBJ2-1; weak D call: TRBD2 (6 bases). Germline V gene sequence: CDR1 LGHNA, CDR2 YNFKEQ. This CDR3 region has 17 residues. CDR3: CAGSQGERTKLGDEQFF. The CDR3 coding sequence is TGTGCCGGCAGCCAAGGAGAACGGACTAAGCTGGGCGATGAGCAGTTCTTC.

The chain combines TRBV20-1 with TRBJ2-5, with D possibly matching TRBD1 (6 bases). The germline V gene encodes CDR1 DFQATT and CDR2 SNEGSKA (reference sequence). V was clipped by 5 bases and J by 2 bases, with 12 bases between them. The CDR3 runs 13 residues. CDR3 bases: TGCAGTGCTCCACTGGGGGCACAAGAGACCCAGTACTTC. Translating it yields CSAPLGAQETQYF.

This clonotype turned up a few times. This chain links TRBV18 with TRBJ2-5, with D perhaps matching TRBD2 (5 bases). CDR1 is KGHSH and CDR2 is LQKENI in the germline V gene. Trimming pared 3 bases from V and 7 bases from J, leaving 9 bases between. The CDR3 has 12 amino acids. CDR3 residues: CASSPVRGTQYF. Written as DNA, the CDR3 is TGTGCCAGCTCACCTGTCCGGGGGACCCAGTACTTC.

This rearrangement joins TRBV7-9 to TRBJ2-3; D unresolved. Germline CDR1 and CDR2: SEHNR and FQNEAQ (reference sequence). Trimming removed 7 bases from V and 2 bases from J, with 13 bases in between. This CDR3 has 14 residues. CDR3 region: CASMMLSSTDTQYF. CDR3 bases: TGTGCCAGCATGATGTTAAGCTCCACAGATACGCAGTATTTT.

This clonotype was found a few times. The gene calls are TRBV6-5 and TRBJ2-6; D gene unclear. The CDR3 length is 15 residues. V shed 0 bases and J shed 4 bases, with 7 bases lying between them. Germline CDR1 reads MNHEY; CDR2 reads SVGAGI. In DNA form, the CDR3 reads TGTGCCAGCAGTTACTCGGCAACCGGGGCCAACGTCCTGACTTTC. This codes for CASSYSATGANVLTF.

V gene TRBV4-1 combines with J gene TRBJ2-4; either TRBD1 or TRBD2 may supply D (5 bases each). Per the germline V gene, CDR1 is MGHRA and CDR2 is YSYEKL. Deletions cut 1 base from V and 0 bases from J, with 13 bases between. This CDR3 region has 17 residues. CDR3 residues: CASSQAPGTVAKNIQYF. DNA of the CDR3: TGCGCCAGCAGCCAAGCCCCCGGGACGGTAGCCAAAAACATTCAGTACTTC.

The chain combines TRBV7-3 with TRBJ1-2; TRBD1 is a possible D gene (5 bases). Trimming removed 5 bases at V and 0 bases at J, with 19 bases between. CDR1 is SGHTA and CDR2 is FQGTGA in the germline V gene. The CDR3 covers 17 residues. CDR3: CASSPLKRAGTNYGYTF. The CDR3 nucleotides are TGTGCCAGCAGCCCCCTGAAACGGGCAGGGACTAACTATGGCTACACCTTC.

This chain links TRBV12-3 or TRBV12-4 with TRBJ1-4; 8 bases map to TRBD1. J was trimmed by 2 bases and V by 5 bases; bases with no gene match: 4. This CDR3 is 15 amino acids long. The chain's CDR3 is CASSGGQGTNEKLFF. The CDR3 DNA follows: TGTGCCAGCAGTGGCGGACAGGGTACTAATGAAAAACTGTTTTTT.

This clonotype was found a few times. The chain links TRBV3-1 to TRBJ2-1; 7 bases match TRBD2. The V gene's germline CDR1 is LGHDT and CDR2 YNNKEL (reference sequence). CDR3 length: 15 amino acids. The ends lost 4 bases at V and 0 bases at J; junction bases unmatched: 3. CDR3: CASSRGTTSYNEQFF. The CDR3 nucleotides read TGTGCCAGCAGCCGCGGGACTACCTCCTACAATGAGCAGTTCTTC.

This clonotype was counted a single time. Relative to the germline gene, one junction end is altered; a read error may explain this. The CDR3 reads CTSSFGSYRDRNYEQYF. CDR3 sequence (DNA): TGCACCAGCAGCTTTGGATCTTACCGGGACCGGAACTACGAGCAGTACTTC. The chain couples TRBV4-1 to TRBJ2-7; D is perhaps TRBD1 or TRBD2 (5 bases each). The CDR3 has 17 residues. Germline V gene data show CDR1 as MGHRA and CDR2 as YSYEKL.

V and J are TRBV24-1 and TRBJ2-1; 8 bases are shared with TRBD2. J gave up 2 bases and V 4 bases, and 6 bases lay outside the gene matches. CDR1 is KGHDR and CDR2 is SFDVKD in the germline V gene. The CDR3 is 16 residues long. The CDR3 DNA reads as TGTGCCACCAGTGAGGGCCGCGGGAGGACCTACAATGAGCAGTTCTTC. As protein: CATSEGRGRTYNEQFF.